The rows below give T cell receptor beta chains drawn from one sample of a study of post-analysis software for immune sequencing data. TCRdb re-called the PCR reads through MiXCR, storing one row per CDR3 protein. Here the sample spans hundreds of thousands of distinct CDR3 sequences, 30% to 45% being singletons. Material: blood. The receptors were gathered from a girl under 18 with multiple sclerosis. CDR3s include the opening cysteine and the closing phenylalanine or tryptophan. D genes are given only for firm matches. The size field is filled for only some rows; it gives once, few, many or a size class.

TRBV13,TRBJ2-3,.,few,TGTGCCAGCAGCACCCGACACAGCGCAGATACGCAGTATTTT,CASSTRHSADTQYF
TRBV5-1,TRBJ2-1,.,.,TGCGCCAGCAGCTACGACCAGAGTTACAACAATGAGCAGTTCTTC,CASSYDQSYNNEQFF
TRBV4-1,TRBJ2-3,.,many,TGCGCCAGCAGAAATCCCGGAGGCACAGATACGCAGTATTTT,CASRNPGGTDTQYF
TRBV5-6,TRBJ2-4,.,.,TGTGTCAGCAGCTTGCAGCGGATAGCCAAAAACATTCAGTACTTC,CVSSLQRIAKNIQYF
TRBV6-1,TRBJ2-2,.,.,TGTGCCAGCAGGGATGGGGACAAGAACACCGGGGAGCTGTTTTTT,CASRDGDKNTGELFF
TRBV5-1,TRBJ1-5,.,many,TGCGCCAGCAGCTTGGGACCGGTGGGCAATCAGCCCCAGCATTTT,CASSLGPVGNQPQHF
TRBV6-2/TRBV6-3,TRBJ2-2,TRBD2,few,TGTGCCAGCAGTTACTCGACGAGCGGGATCGGCGGGGAGCTGTTTTTT,CASSYSTSGIGGELFF
TRBV7-3,TRBJ2-5,.,.,TGTGCCAGCAGCTTAACCGAAGGGATGGAGACCCAGTACTTC,CASSLTEGMETQYF
TRBV14,TRBJ2-5,.,many,TGTGCCAGCAGCCCCAGGACCTTAGAGACCCAGTACTTC,CASSPRTLETQYF
TRBV5-1,TRBJ1-1,.,.,TGCGCCAGCAGCACTACAGGGTGGACTGAAGCTTTCTTT,CASSTTGWTEAFF
TRBV5-1,TRBJ1-4,.,many,TGCGCCAGCAGCTCAATGGGGACAACTAATGAAAAACTGTTTTTT,CASSSMGTTNEKLFF
TRBV18,TRBJ1-4,TRBD1,many,TGTGCCAGCCGACCCGGGACAGCCGGCGAAAAACTGTTTTTT,CASRPGTAGEKLFF
TRBV5-1,TRBJ1-4,TRBD1,many,TGCGCCAGCAGCTACGGACAGGGAGGTGAAAAACTGTTTTTT,CASSYGQGGEKLFF
TRBV11-1,TRBJ2-7,.,many,TGTGCCAGCAGTTGCCGGGACTGTCCGTCCTACGAGCAGTACTTC,CASSCRDCPSYEQYF
TRBV6-5,TRBJ1-3,.,.,TGTGCCAGCAGGCTCGACGTATCCTCTGGAAACACCATATATTTT,CASRLDVSSGNTIYF
TRBV6-1,TRBJ2-1,TRBD2,once,TGTGCCAGCAGTACAATTCTAGCGGGAGAATGCTACAACGAGCAGTTCTTC,CASSTILAGECYNEQFF
TRBV7-8,TRBJ1-2,.,few,TGTGCCCGCAGCTTAGATAGGGCAGCGTCAGGCGATGGCTACACCTTC,CARSLDRAASGDGYTF
TRBV7-2,TRBJ2-5,TRBD2,few,TGTGCCAGCAGCTTGGGGACTAGCCTTGAGACCCAGTACTTC,CASSLGTSLETQYF
TRBV7-9,TRBJ2-5,.,many,TGTGCCAGCAGCTTAGCCCTGGCCTACAAGGTGGCAGTGACCCAGTACTTC,CASSLALAYKVAVTQYF
TRBV20-1,TRBJ1-5,.,few,TGCAGTGCTAGAGATCCATCGAATAGCAATCAGCCCCAGCATTTT,CSARDPSNSNQPQHF
TRBV29-1,TRBJ2-1,.,many,TGCAGCCAAGGGGGGAATATCAATGAGCAGTTCTTC,CSQGGNINEQFF
TRBV14,TRBJ2-5,.,.,TGTGCCAGCAGCCAAGGTCTAGTAAGGATAGAGACCCAGTACTTC,CASSQGLVRIETQYF
TRBV7-6,TRBJ2-1,TRBD2,.,TGTGCCAGCAGCTTGGGACTAGCGGGACTCTGCAATGAGCAGTTCTTC,CASSLGLAGLCNEQFF
TRBV4-2,TRBJ1-2,TRBD1,many,TGTGCCAGCAGCCCCGGGACAGGGGCGAGTTATGGCTACACCTTC,CASSPGTGASYGYTF
TRBV6-1,TRBJ2-7,.,.,TGTGCCAGCAGTGAGTTCAAGGGCGCCTACGAGCAGTACTTC,CASSEFKGAYEQYF
TRBV4-1,TRBJ1-1,.,few,TGCGCCAGCAGCCAAGAGGAGGCATCTTACACTGAAGCTTTCTTT,CASSQEEASYTEAFF
TRBV5-1,TRBJ1-1,TRBD1,.,TGCGCCAGCAGCCCGGACAGGGGGTTGAACACTGAAGCTTTCTTT,CASSPDRGLNTEAFF
TRBV28,TRBJ1-2,.,.,TGTGCCAGCAAATTGGGGAGCTATGGCTACACCTTC,CASKLGSYGYTF
TRBV28,TRBJ2-2,.,.,TGTGCCAGCCTTCCACACGGAACCGGGGAGCTGTTTTTT,CASLPHGTGELFF
TRBV20-1,TRBJ2-1,TRBD2,.,TGCAGTGCTGGAGAGACTAGCGGGGCTAAGAGTGAGCAGTTCTTC,CSAGETSGAKSEQFF
TRBV12-3/TRBV12-4,TRBJ2-7,TRBD2,.,TGTGCCAGCAGCACCGGGGGGACTTTCAACTACGAGCAGTACTTC,CASSTGGTFNYEQYF
TRBV2,TRBJ2-2,TRBD2,.,TGTGCCAGCAGCCCGACTAGCGGGGTTTCCGGGGAGCTGTTTTTT,CASSPTSGVSGELFF
TRBV29-1,TRBJ1-2,.,.,TGCAGCGTCCCAGGTGGATATGGCTACACCTTC,CSVPGGYGYTF
TRBV6-2/TRBV6-3,TRBJ2-5,.,many,TGTGCCAGCAGTTACCAGACTACTAAAGAGACCCAGTACTTC,CASSYQTTKETQYF
TRBV25-1,TRBJ1-6,TRBD1,.,TGTGCCAGCAGTGAAGGGCGGCGACAGGGTGGCAATTCACCCCTCCACTTT,CASSEGRRQGGNSPLHF
TRBV5-1,TRBJ2-2,.,.,TGCGCCAGCAGCCTACAGCGGAACACCGGGGAGCTGTTTTTT,CASSLQRNTGELFF
TRBV28,TRBJ1-5,.,few,TGTGCCAGCAGTGCGCGACGGGGGGGTAGCCATCAGCCCCAGCATTTT,CASSARRGGSHQPQHF
TRBV20-1,TRBJ2-5,TRBD2,.,TGCAGTGCTAGAACACTAGCGGGGAGGGGAGAGACCCAGTACTTC,CSARTLAGRGETQYF
TRBV6-4,TRBJ1-2,.,many,TGTGCCAGCAGTGACACCTATGGCTACACCTTC,CASSDTYGYTF
TRBV30,TRBJ1-4,.,.,TGTGCCTGGAGACCCAACAGGGAGGCAAATGAAAAACTGTTTTTT,CAWRPNREANEKLFF
TRBV6-5,TRBJ2-2,.,few,TGTGCCAGCAGTTACTCAGGACTCTTGAACACCGGGGAGCTGTTTTTT,CASSYSGLLNTGELFF
TRBV4-1,TRBJ2-6,.,.,TGCGCCAGCAGTTGGACTGGGGGGTCCCTCTCTGGGGCCAACGTCCTGACTTTC,CASSWTGGSLSGANVLTF
TRBV6-1,TRBJ1-5,.,.,TGTGCCAGCAGTGTACAGGGTAATCAGCCCCAGCATTTT,CASSVQGNQPQHF
TRBV15,TRBJ1-4,.,many,TGTGCCACCTGGTCGCTGTTTTTT,CATWSLFF
TRBV4-3,TRBJ2-7,TRBD1,.,TGCGCCAGTAGCCAAGATCGCCTGGACAGGAGCTCCTACGAGCAGTACTTC,CASSQDRLDRSSYEQYF
TRBV28,TRBJ2-3,.,many,TGTGCCAGCAGTTTACCCTCGCCCACAGATACGCAGTATTTT,CASSLPSPTDTQYF
TRBV20-1,TRBJ1-5,.,.,TGCAGTGCTAGAGTATCCAGGGAGCTGCGTCAGCCCCAGCATTTT,CSARVSRELRQPQHF
TRBV2,TRBJ2-1,TRBD1,few,TGTGCCACGGCCCGGGACAGGGGAGGGAATGAGCAGTTCTTC,CATARDRGGNEQFF
TRBV5-1,TRBJ2-3,.,few,TGCGCCAGCAGCTTCAAGGGTTCTAGCACAGATACGCAGTATTTT,CASSFKGSSTDTQYF
TRBV7-8,TRBJ2-7,.,.,TGTGCCAGCAGCTTAGTGGTGGGGACAAGCTCGGGCGAGCAGTACTTC,CASSLVVGTSSGEQYF
TRBV5-1,TRBJ2-3,.,many,TGCGCCAGCTCACTACCGGGACGGCACTTATTGGGAGATACGCAGTATTTT,CASSLPGRHLLGDTQYF
TRBV5-1,TRBJ1-5,TRBD1,many,TGCGCCAGCAAGGAGGGGGCTGGGGGCAATCAGCCCCAGCATTTT,CASKEGAGGNQPQHF
TRBV6-1,TRBJ1-2,.,many,TGTGCCAGCAGTGATGGGGGCGTCTTGGTGGCCACCTTC,CASSDGGVLVATF
TRBV5-1,TRBJ2-1,.,few,TGCGCCAGCAGCTTGGAAACATACTCCTACAATGAGCAGTTCTTC,CASSLETYSYNEQFF
TRBV21-1,TRBJ2-5,.,few,TGTGCCAGCACCATAAAACAAAAGGGGGAGCAGTACTTC,CASTIKQKGEQYF
TRBV7-6,TRBJ1-6,.,many,TGTGCCAGCAGCGCCAGCCAGGGTGGGGGTTCACCCCTCCACTTT,CASSASQGGGSPLHF
TRBV6-1,TRBJ2-1,.,many,TGTGCCAGCACGCGGGGTAGGTCCCGAGGGAGTGAGCAGTTCTTC,CASTRGRSRGSEQFF
TRBV5-1,TRBJ1-1,.,few,TGCGCCAGCAGCTTGGGAGGGGATTACGCTGAAGCTTTCTTT,CASSLGGDYAEAFF
TRBV7-8,TRBJ2-7,TRBD2,many,TGTGCCAGCAGCCTAGAGACGGGGGGCTACGAGCAGTACTTC,CASSLETGGYEQYF
TRBV6-4,TRBJ1-2,.,few,TGTGCCAGCAGTGACTCGATTTGGCAGGGCCGTAACTATGGCTACACCTTC,CASSDSIWQGRNYGYTF